The clone carrying this T cell receptor (beta chain) was recorded many times. The target antigen is unknown. The data originate from a study of CD8 T cells in ankylosing spondylitis. Overall study findings and caveats: Apparently characteristic of ankylosing spondylitis blood was a TCR beta motif (roughly eight highly homologous variants). Disease-linked clones reportedly concentrated significantly in matched ankylosing spondylitis synovial fluid.

TCRdb itself ran the 5' RACE reads through MiXCR, one entry per CDR3 protein. The profile shows fewer than 550,000 distinct CDR3 sequences, 5.3% of them singletons. This clonotype was obtained from a male donor with ankylosing spondylitis. Sequencing was performed on blood, either unsorted or a sorted T cell fraction (not recorded which).

The chain's CDR3 is CASSPGARGPYEQYF. CDR3 coding DNA: TGTGCCAGCTCACCAGGAGCGAGGGGGCCCTACGAGCAGTACTTC. The chain joins TRBV18 to TRBJ2-7; 7 bases fit TRBD1. This CDR3 contains 15 residues. V lost 2 bases and J lost 2; bases outside the gene matches: 6. Germline values: CDR1 KGHSH, CDR2 LQKENI.